This T cell receptor beta chain was sequenced during a study of T-cell memory formation after mild COVID-19. This clonotype turned up a few times. TCRdb reanalysed the 5' RACE reads using MiXCR and keeps one entry per CDR3 protein. The sample contains about 90,000 distinct CDR3 sequences, roughly 16% of which appear only once. CDR1 and CDR2 (germline): DFQATT, SNEGSKA (reference sequence). This CDR3 has 16 amino acids. Between the trimmed V and J ends, which lost 3 bases and 6 bases, there was a span of 22 bases. What was sequenced was PBMCs or a T cell subset sorted from them (not recorded which). The chain employs TRBV20-1 and TRBJ2-3; D may be TRBD2 (5 bases). The clonotype was recovered from a man younger than 30 who had mild COVID-19 (a few samples of this study predate the infection). Cell type and time point are not known. DNA of the CDR3: TGCAGTGCTAGGGGCTTTCTAGCAAATAGCTCCGATACGCAGTATTTT. This gives the protein CSARGFLANSSDTQYF.